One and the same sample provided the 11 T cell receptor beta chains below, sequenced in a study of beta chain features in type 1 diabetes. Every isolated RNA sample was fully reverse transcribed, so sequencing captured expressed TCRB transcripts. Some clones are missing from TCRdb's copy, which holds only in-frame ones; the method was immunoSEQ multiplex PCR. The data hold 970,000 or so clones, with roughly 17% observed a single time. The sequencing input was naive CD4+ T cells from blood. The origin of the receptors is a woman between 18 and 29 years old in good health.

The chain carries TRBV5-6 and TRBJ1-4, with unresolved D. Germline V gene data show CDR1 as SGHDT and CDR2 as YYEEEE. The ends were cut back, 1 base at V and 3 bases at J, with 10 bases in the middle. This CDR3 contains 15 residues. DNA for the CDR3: TGTGCCAGCAGCTTGATCAAGGGTGCTAATGAAAAACTGTTTTTT. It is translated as CASSLIKGANEKLFF.

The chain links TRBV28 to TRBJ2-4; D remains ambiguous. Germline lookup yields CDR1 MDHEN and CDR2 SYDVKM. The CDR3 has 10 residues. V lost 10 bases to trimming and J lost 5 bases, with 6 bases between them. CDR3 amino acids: CATRENIQYF. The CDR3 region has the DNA TGTGCCACCCGAGAAAACATTCAGTACTTC.

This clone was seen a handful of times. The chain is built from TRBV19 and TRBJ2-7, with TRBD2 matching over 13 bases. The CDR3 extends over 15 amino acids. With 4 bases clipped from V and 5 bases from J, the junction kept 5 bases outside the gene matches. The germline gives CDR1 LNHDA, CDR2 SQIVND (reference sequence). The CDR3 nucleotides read TGTGCCAGTAGTAAGCGGACTAGCGGGAGCAACGAGCAGTACTTC. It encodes CASSKRTSGSNEQYF.

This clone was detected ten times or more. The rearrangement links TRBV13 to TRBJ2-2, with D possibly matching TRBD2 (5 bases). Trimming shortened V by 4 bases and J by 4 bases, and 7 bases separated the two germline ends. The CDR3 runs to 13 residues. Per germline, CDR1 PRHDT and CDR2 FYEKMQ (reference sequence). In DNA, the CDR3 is TGTGCCAGCAGCTACCGGGGCACCGGGGAGCTGTTTTTT. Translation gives CASSYRGTGELFF.

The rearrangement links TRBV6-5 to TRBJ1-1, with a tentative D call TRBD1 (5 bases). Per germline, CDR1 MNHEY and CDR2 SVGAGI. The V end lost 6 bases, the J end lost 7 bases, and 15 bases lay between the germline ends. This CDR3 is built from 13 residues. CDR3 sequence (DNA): TGTGCCAGCAGACCCCAGGGTTTACATGAAGCTTTCTTT. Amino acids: CASRPQGLHEAFF.

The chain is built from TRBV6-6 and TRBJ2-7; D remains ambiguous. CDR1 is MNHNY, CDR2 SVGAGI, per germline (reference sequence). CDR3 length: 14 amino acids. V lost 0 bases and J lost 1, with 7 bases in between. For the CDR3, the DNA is TGTGCCAGCAGTTACTCCCCGGGTTCCTACGAGCAGTACTTC. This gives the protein CASSYSPGSYEQYF.

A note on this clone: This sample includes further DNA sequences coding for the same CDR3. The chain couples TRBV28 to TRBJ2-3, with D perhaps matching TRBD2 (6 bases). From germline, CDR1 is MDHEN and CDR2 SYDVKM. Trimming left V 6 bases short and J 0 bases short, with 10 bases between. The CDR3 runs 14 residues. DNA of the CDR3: TGTGCCAGCAGAGCTGGGGGGAGCACAGATACGCAGTATTTT. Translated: CASRAGGSTDTQYF. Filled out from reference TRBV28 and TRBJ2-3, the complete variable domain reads DVKVTQSSRYLVKRTGEKVFLECVQDMDHENMFWYRQDPGLGLRLIYFSYDVKMKEKGDIPEGYSVSREKKERFSLILESASTNQTSMYLCASRAGGSTDTQYFGPGTRLTVL.

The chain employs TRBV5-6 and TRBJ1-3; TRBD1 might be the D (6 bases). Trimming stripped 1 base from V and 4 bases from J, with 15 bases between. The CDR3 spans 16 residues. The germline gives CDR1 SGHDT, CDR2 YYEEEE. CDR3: CASSLSPTGLGNTIYF. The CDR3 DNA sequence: TGTGCCAGCAGCTTGTCCCCAACAGGGCTCGGAAACACCATATATTTT.

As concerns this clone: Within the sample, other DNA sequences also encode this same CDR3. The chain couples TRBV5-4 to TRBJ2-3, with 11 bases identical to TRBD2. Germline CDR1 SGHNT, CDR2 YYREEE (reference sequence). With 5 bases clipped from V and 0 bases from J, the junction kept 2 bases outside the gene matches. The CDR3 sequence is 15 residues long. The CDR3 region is CASSRTSGSTDTQYF. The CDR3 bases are TGTGCCAGCAGTCGGACTAGCGGGAGCACAGATACGCAGTATTTT.

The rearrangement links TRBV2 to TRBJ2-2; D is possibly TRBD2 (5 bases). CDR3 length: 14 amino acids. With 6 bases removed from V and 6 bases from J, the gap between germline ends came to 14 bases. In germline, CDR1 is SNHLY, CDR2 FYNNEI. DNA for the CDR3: TGTGCCAGCAGCCGGGCTAGTAGCGCCGGGGAGCTGTTTTTT. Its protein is CASSRASSAGELFF.

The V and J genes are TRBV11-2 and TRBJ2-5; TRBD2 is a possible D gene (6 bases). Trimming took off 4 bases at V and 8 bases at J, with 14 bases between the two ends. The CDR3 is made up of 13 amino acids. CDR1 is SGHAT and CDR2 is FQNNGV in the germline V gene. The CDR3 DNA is TGTGCCAGCAGCTCGAACACGGGACTCACCCAGTACTTC. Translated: CASSSNTGLTQYF.